The count of the clone carrying this TCR beta chain is one. The data are from a study of blood T cell repertoires in COVID-19. Turning to the study itself: From the United States, Italy and Spain came samples of acute and convalescent COVID-19. In each case, the material was cDNA or gDNA derived from T cells, B-cell-depleted T cells, or PBMCs.

As processed by the authors: Amplification of reference gene primers was used by the study to estimate nucleated cell counts. Data came from immunoSEQ multiplex PCR; TCRdb stores just in-frame clones and leaves some out. V and J calls and clone size come straight from that table; D and trimming were deduced from the DNA. The sample contains tens of thousands of clones, 75% to 90% of which appear only once. The CDR3 consists of 13 residues. CDR1 LNHDA and CDR2 SQIVND come from the germline V gene (reference sequence). Sample: peripheral blood. This clonotype originated in a woman at least 80 years old with acute or convalescent COVID-19. This chain links TRBV19 with TRBJ2-2; 10 nucleotides align to TRBD2. The CDR3 reads CGTSGINTGELFF. The DNA for the CDR3 is TGTGGCACTAGCGGGATAAACACCGGGGAGCTGTTTTTT.